This TCR beta chain was sequenced in a study of T cells in Graves' hyperthyroidism and ophthalmopathy. The authors took PBMCs from 10 ml fresh peripheral blood. Overall study results and limits: Most thyroid clonotypes with frequency above 0.001 were detected in blood.

Notes on this clonotype: Its antigen is undetermined. This may stem from a read error, because a much larger clone lies one nucleotide away.

CDR1 is ENHRY, CDR2 SYGVKD, per germline. The CDR3 has 15 amino acids. Researchers amplified the TCR beta CDR3 regions from RNA transcripts. TCR CDR3 underwent first-round RT-PCR with the HTBI primer set. TCRdb passed the multiplex PCR reads through MiXCR, listing each CDR3 protein once. This table has a few hundred thousand distinct CDR3 sequences, roughly 15% appearing once. This sequence originates from a middle-aged woman with Graves' ophthalmopathy. This chain connects TRBV10-3 to TRBJ2-1; 9 nucleotides match TRBD2. Input material: blood. The DNA of the CDR3 is TGTGCCATCATTGAGTCTCTAGCGGGACAGAATGAGCAGTTCTTC. This translates into CAIIESLAGQNEQFF.